This T cell receptor beta chain is from a study of cytomegalovirus exposure and HLA in healthy donors. General observations from the study: With later analysis, a missense DCLRE1C variant became linked to TCR beta V- and J-gene trimming. TCR beta chains associated with HLA were, in a later analysis, more clonally expanded than equally common others. One later analysis reportedly identified an Asian-associated ancestry cluster that showed fewer N-insertions than the approximately 710-donor mean. The study carried out a later analysis of TCR beta sequences. It associated about 15,000 of them with specific HLA alleles at a false discovery rate of 0.05.

The CDR3 consists of 15 residues. J gave up 4 bases and V 10 bases, and 13 bases lay outside the gene matches. CDR1 LNHDA and CDR2 SQIVND come from the germline V gene (reference sequence). Concerning this clone itself: Its antigen remains unidentified.

A multiplex PCR was run with 60 Vbeta primers and 13 Jbeta primers. Clones were read by immunoSEQ multiplex PCR, and TCRdb kept only the in-frame ones, dropping some. This sample has under 150,000 clones, with about 79% found just once. This chain uses TRBV19 with TRBJ2-1; 7 bases align to TRBD2. Sequencing was carried out using PBMCs. The clonotype comes from a male donor in good health and CMV-seronegative. The CDR3 reads CATAQHGGVYNEQFF. CDR3 sequence (DNA): TGTGCCACAGCCCAACATGGGGGGGTTTACAATGAGCAGTTCTTC.